The 17 T cell receptor beta chains below all came from one sample that was sequenced in a study of cytomegalovirus exposure and HLA in healthy donors. With 60 Vbeta and 13 Jbeta primers, the PCR was carried out. Only in-frame clones appear in the TCRdb table, and some are missing; sequencing was by immunoSEQ multiplex PCR. The data hold some 200,000 clones, with approximately 90% observed a single time. The sample was PBMCs. All receptors derive from a woman aged 18-29 years in good health and CMV-seronegative.

The chain couples TRBV2 to TRBJ2-5; 8 positions match TRBD2. The V gene's germline CDR1 is SNHLY and CDR2 FYNNEI. This CDR3 spans 17 amino acids. J gave up 5 bases and V 0 bases, and 11 bases lay outside the gene matches. This CDR3 is CASSEALFGGGLETQYF. The CDR3 nucleotides are TGTGCCAGCAGTGAAGCGCTATTCGGGGGGGGCTTGGAGACCCAGTACTTC.

The chain recombines TRBV9 with TRBJ1-2, with TRBD1 as a possible D gene (5 bases). Germline assignment: CDR1 SGDLS and CDR2 YYNGEE. V lost 1 base and J lost 4, with 17 bases in between. The CDR3 is 16 residues long. CDR3: CASSVPSTGGTYGYTF. The CDR3, as DNA: TGTGCCAGCAGCGTACCGTCTACCGGGGGGACCTATGGCTACACCTTC.

This clone has only one observation. The chain combines TRBV18 with TRBJ2-3; TRBD2 aligns across 10 bases. The germline V gene has CDR1 KGHSH and CDR2 LQKENI. The CDR3 is 17 residues long. Losses at the gene ends were 0 bases for V and 2 bases for J; bases not matched to a gene: 5. CDR3 in amino acids: CASSPPLAGNPTDTQYF. In DNA, the CDR3 is TGTGCCAGCTCACCACCACTAGCGGGAAATCCCACAGATACGCAGTATTTT.

J is TRBJ2-4 and V is TRBV5-5; 7 nucleotides line up with TRBD1. J was trimmed by 8 bases and V by 4 bases; bases with no gene match: 18. CDR3 size: 17 residues. Germline CDR1 is SGHKS and CDR2 is YYEKEE (reference sequence). CDR3 residues: CASSHTRQGVWKDIQYF. The CDR3 coding sequence is TGTGCCAGCAGCCACACGAGACAGGGCGTCTGGAAGGACATTCAGTACTTC.

V gene TRBV6-5 combines with J gene TRBJ2-1, with D perhaps given as TRBD1 or TRBD2 (5 bases each). V was cut by 10 bases and J by 1 base, with 11 bases left in between. The CDR3 length is 13 residues. Germline V CDR1 and CDR2: MNHEY, SVGAGI. The CDR3 here is CAISGQSYNEQFF. The CDR3 DNA is TGTGCCATCAGCGGACAATCCTACAATGAGCAGTTCTTC.

The V call is TRBV5-5, the J call TRBJ2-3; D not certain. The CDR3 is 13 residues long. CDR1 SGHKS and CDR2 YYEKEE come from the germline V gene (reference sequence). Trimming took 0 bases from V and 3 from J, leaving 5 bases between them. CDR3 loop: CASSLDGTDTQYF. The CDR3 DNA reads as TGTGCCAGCAGCTTGGACGGGACAGATACGCAGTATTTT.

The chain has TRBV11-2 and TRBJ2-1, with a possible D match to TRBD1 (5 bases). This CDR3 has 14 amino acids. CDR1 is SGHAT and CDR2 is FQNNGV in the germline V gene. Trimming stripped 1 base from V and 4 bases from J, with 8 bases between. The CDR3 sequence: CASSLGPGYNEQFF. The CDR3 DNA reads TGTGCCAGCAGCTTAGGTCCAGGGTACAATGAGCAGTTCTTC.

The chain employs TRBV30 and TRBJ2-2; D is perhaps TRBD2 (6 bases). V lost 4 bases, J lost 5 bases, and 17 bases lay in between. The CDR3 is 15 residues long. Germline V lookup: CDR1 GTSNPN, CDR2 SVGIG (reference sequence). The CDR3 region has the DNA TGTGCCTGGACCGCGTCGGGGGTAACAACCGGGGAGCTGTTTTTT. This gives the protein CAWTASGVTTGELFF.

The chain is built from TRBV29-1 and TRBJ2-5, with D unclear. Deletions cut 4 bases from V and 5 bases from J, with 8 bases between. The germline CDR1 and CDR2 sequences are SQVTM and ANQGSEA. The CDR3 contains 11 residues. Here the CDR3 DNA reads TGCAGCGTTGCTTTCGGGGAGACCCAGTACTTC. As protein: CSVAFGETQYF.

The chain uses TRBV2 and TRBJ2-7, with D perhaps TRBD2 (6 bases). V shed 8 bases and J shed 5 bases, with 16 bases lying between them. CDR3 size: 13 residues. CDR1 SNHLY and CDR2 FYNNEI come from the germline V gene. CDR3 DNA: TGTGCCAGCGGGTCTGCGGGAAACAACGAGCAGTACTTC. Its translation is CASGSAGNNEQYF. Drawing the rest from reference TRBV2 and TRBJ2-7, the complete variable domain is EPEVTQTPSHQVTQMGQEVILRCVPISNHLYFYWYRQILGQKVEFLVSFYNNEISEKSEIFDDQFSVERPDGSNFTLKIRSTKLEDSAMYFCASGSAGNNEQYFGPGTRLTVT.

This clone was seen a single time. The chain carries TRBV5-1 and TRBJ1-3, with 8 bases lining up with TRBD1. Germline CDR1 is SGHRS and CDR2 is YFSETQ. The ends lost 5 bases at V and 2 bases at J; junction bases unmatched: 3. The CDR3 totals 14 residues. The chain's CDR3 is CASSFRGPGNTIYF. For the CDR3, the DNA is TGCGCCAGCAGTTTCAGGGGGCCTGGAAACACCATATATTTT.

V is TRBV5-1 and J is TRBJ2-7; 9 bases line up with TRBD2. CDR1 is SGHRS, CDR2 YFSETQ, per germline. The CDR3 totals 21 residues. Trimming at V came to 3 bases and at J to 1 base, leaving 23 bases not matched to a gene. The CDR3 region is CASSSGPLYVAGVFFSYEQYF. The CDR3 DNA reads TGCGCCAGCAGCTCCGGCCCCCTATACGTAGCGGGAGTCTTCTTTTCCTACGAGCAGTACTTC.

The chain employs TRBV5-4 and TRBJ1-1; D might be TRBD1 (6 bases). This CDR3 contains 11 residues. CDR1 and CDR2 (germline): SGHNT, YYREEE (reference sequence). V was pared by 4 bases and J by 8 bases, with 9 bases between. For the CDR3, the DNA is TGTGCCAGCAGCCTCGGACAGGAAGCTTTCTTT. Amino acids: CASSLGQEAFF. The full variable domain, with the rest looked up from reference TRBV5-4 and TRBJ1-1, is ETGVTQSPTHLIKTRGQQVTLRCSSQSGHNTVSWYQQALGQGPQFIFQYYREEENGRGNFPPRFSGLQFPNYSSELNVNALELDDSALYLCASSLGQEAFFGQGTRLTVV.

The chain employs TRBV19 and TRBJ1-4; D gene uncertain. Germline loops: CDR1 LNHDA, CDR2 SQIVND (reference sequence). The CDR3 loop spans 15 amino acids. Between the trimmed V and J ends, which lost 5 bases and 0 bases, there was a span of 10 bases. The DNA of the CDR3 is TGTGCCAGTAGTTCTAACAGTGCAACTAATGAAAAACTGTTTTTT. Amino acid sequence: CASSSNSATNEKLFF.

This clone was seen only once. The CDR3 coding sequence is TGTGCCATCAGTGAGCACTTAAACTACGAGCAGTACTTC. It yields the protein CAISEHLNYEQYF. The chain couples TRBV10-3 to TRBJ2-7; no firm D call. With 2 bases removed from V and 3 bases from J, the gap between germline ends came to 8 bases. Germline lookup yields CDR1 ENHRY and CDR2 SYGVKD. The CDR3 runs 13 residues.

This clone has just one count. The CDR3 nucleotides read TGTGCCAGCAGCTCCTGGGGGACTAGCGCGATTCTCCTAAACAATGAGCAGTTCTTC. It translates to CASSSWGTSAILLNNEQFF. The chain is built from TRBV7-2 and TRBJ2-1; TRBD2 matches 10 bases. With 4 bases clipped from V and 5 bases from J, the junction kept 17 bases outside the gene matches. From germline, CDR1 is SGHTA and CDR2 FQGNSA. The CDR3 has 19 residues. The full variable domain, in which reference TRBV7-2 and TRBJ2-1 provide the parts outside the CDR3, is GAGVSQSPSNKVTEKGKDVELRCDPISGHTALYWYRQSLGQGLEFLIYFQGNSAPDKSGLPSDRFSAERTGGSVSTLTIQRTQQEDSAVYLCASSSWGTSAILLNNEQFFGPGTRLTVL.

CDR3 in amino acids: CASRLGSGWNEQYF. The CDR3 region has the DNA TGCGCCAGCAGACTTGGGTCAGGGTGGAACGAGCAGTACTTC. This rearrangement joins TRBV5-1 to TRBJ2-5; tentatively, D is TRBD1 (5 bases). Matching the DNA end better, TRBJ2-7 makes the J call doubtful. Germline-derived CDR1 and CDR2 are SGHRS and YFSETQ. The CDR3 totals 14 residues.